The clone carrying this T cell receptor beta chain was observed once. Other DNA variants within this sample encode the same CDR3. V was pared by 6 bases and J by 0 bases, with 6 bases between. CDR1 and CDR2 (germline): SGHRS, YFSETQ. CDR3 length equals 12 residues. The sample originates from a study of blood T cell repertoires in COVID-19. Methods used by the authors: It was from reference gene primer amplification that nucleated cell counts were estimated. The protocol was immunoSEQ multiplex PCR, while the TCRdb copy is restricted to in-frame clones and leaves out a portion. The V and J calls and clone size were taken over from that table, and D and trimming were inferred from the DNA. This sample has about 250,000 clones, with 70% to 85% found just once.

Specimen: peripheral blood. This receptor was identified in a man older than 75 with acute or convalescent COVID-19. The chain combines TRBV5-1 with TRBJ1-1; D not resolved. The CDR3: CASNGMNTEAFF. DNA for the CDR3: TGCGCCAGCAACGGGATGAACACTGAAGCTTTCTTT.